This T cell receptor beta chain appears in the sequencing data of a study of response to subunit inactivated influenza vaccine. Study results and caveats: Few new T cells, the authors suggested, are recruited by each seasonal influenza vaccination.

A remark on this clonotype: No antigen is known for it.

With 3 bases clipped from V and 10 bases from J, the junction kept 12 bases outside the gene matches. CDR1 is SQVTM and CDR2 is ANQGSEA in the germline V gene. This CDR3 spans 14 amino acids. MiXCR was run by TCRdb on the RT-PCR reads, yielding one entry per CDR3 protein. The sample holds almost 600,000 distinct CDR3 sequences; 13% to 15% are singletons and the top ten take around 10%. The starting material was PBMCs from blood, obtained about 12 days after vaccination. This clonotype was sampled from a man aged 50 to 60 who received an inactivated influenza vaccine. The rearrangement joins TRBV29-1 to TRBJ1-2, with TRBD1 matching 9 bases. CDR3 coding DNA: TGCAGCGTTGACCAGAGTCCCGGGACAGGGATCTACACCTTC. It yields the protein CSVDQSPGTGIYTF.